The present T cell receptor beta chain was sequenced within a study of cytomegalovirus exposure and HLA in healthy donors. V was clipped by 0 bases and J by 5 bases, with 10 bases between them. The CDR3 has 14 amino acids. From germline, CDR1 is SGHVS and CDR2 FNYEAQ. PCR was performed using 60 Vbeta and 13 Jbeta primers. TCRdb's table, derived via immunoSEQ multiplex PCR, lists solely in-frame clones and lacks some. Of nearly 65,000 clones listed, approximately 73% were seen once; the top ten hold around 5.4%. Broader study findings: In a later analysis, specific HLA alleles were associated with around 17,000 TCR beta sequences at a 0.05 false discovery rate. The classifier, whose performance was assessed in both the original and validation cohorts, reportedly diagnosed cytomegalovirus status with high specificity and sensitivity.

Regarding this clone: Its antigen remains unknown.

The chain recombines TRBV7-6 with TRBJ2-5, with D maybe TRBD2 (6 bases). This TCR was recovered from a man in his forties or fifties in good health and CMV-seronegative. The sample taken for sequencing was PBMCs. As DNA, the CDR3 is TGTGCCAGCAGCTTAGCGGAGGGTGGGGAGACCCAGTACTTC. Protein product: CASSLAEGGETQYF.